The sequence of this T cell receptor (beta chain) was determined in a study of blood T cell repertoires in COVID-19. This clone was seen only once. Those enrolled in Seattle joined during active infection and were followed longitudinally afterward. TCRdb's table, derived via immunoSEQ multiplex PCR, lists solely in-frame clones and lacks some. The repertoire includes fewer than 700,000 clones, 70% to 90% of them detected once, and 7.8% sits in the top ten. The sequenced sample consisted of peripheral blood. This TCR was sampled from a woman aged 45-59 years with COVID-19, enrolled during active disease.

The CDR3 region has the DNA TGTGCCAGCTCGTCGGGGGGGACAGGGGGCGGTCAGCCCCAGCATTTT. As protein: CASSSGGTGGGQPQHF. The chain links TRBV18 to TRBJ1-5, with 12 bases matching TRBD1. The CDR3 covers 16 residues. Germline V gene lookup returns CDR1 KGHSH and CDR2 LQKENI. The J segment lost 6 bases and the V segment lost 6 bases, leaving 9 bases of the junction unmatched. The complete variable domain, with remaining parts taken from reference TRBV18 and TRBJ1-5, reads NAGVMQNPRHLVRRRGQEARLRCSPMKGHSHVYWYRQLPEEGLKFMVYLQKENIIDESGMPKERFSAEFPKEGPSILRIQQVVRGDSAAYFCASSSGGTGGGQPQHFGDGTRLSIL.